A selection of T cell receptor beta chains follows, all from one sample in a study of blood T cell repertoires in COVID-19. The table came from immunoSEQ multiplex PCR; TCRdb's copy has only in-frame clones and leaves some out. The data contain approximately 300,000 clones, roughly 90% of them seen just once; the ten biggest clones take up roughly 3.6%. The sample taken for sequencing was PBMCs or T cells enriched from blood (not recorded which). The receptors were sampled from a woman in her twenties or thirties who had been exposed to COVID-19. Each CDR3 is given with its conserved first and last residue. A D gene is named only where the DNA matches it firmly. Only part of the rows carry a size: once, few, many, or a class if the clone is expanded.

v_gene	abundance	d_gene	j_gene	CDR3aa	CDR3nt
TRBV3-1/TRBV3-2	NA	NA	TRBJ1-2	CASRETGYTF	TGTGCCAGCAGGGAGACGGGCTACACCTTC
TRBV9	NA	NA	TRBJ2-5	CASSVSGQETQYF	TGTGCCAGCAGCGTATCAGGTCAAGAGACCCAGTACTTC
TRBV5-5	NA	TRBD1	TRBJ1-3	CASSLGQGIGNTIYF	TGTGCCAGCAGCTTGGGACAGGGGATAGGAAACACCATATATTTT
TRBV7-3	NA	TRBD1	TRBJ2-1	CASSVQGAGYNEQFF	TGTGCCAGCAGCGTACAGGGGGCCGGTTACAATGAGCAGTTCTTC
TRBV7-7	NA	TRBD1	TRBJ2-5	CASSLRGTGVNQETQYF	TGTGCCAGCAGCTTAAGGGGGACAGGAGTAAACCAAGAGACCCAGTACTTC
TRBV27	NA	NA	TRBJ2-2	CASSLMGGNGELFF	TGTGCCAGCAGTTTAATGGGGGGTAACGGGGAGCTGTTTTTT
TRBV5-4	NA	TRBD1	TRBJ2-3	CAGRTGGTDTQYF	TGTGCCGGAAGGACAGGGGGAACAGATACGCAGTATTTT
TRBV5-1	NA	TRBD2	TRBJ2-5	CASSLAPSGGRETQYF	TGCGCCAGCAGCTTGGCGCCGAGCGGGGGGCGAGAGACCCAGTACTTC
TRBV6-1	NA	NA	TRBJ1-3	CASSELRRNSGNTIYF	TGTGCCAGCAGTGAACTCCGCAGGAACTCTGGAAACACCATATATTTT
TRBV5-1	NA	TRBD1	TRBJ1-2	CASSPGLGQASSYGYTF	TGCGCCAGCAGCCCTGGCCTGGGACAGGCCTCCTCCTATGGCTACACCTTC
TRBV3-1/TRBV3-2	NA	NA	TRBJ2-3	CASSQTYRDTQYF	TGTGCCAGCAGCCAAACTTACAGGGATACGCAGTATTTT
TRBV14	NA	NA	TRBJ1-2	CASGHRIANYGYTF	TGTGCCAGTGGGCACCGAATAGCTAACTATGGCTACACCTTC
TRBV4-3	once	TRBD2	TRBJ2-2	CASSQDRPGTSGSGELFF	TGCGCCAGCAGCCAAGATCGTCCCGGGACTAGCGGGAGCGGGGAGCTGTTTTTT
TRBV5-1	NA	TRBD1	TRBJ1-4	CASSGQGNEKLFF	TGCGCCAGCAGCGGACAGGGGAATGAAAAACTGTTTTTT
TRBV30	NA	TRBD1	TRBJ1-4	CAWSAPGGSEKLFF	TGTGCCTGGAGTGCCCCAGGGGGCAGCGAAAAACTGTTTTTT
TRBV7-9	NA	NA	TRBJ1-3	CASSTGLPSSGNTIYF	TGTGCCAGCAGCACGGGACTCCCGAGCTCTGGAAACACCATATATTTT
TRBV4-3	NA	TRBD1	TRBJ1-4	CASSREGQGNEKLFF	TGCGCCAGCAGCCGGGAAGGACAGGGGAATGAAAAACTGTTTTTT
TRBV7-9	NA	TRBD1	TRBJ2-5	CASNRRDRGLGTQYF	TGTGCCAGCAACCGCCGGGACAGGGGTTTAGGGACCCAGTACTTC
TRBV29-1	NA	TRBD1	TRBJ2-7	CSVGGGDVYEQYF	TGCAGCGTTGGAGGGGGCGATGTCTACGAGCAGTACTTC
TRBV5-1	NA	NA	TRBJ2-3	CASSPRVSDTQYF	TGCGCCAGCAGCCCTCGAGTATCAGATACGCAGTATTTT
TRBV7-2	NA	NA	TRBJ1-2	CASSLKQGGYGYTF	TGTGCCAGCAGCTTAAAACAGGGCGGTTATGGCTACACCTTC
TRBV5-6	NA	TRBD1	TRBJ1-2	CASRERGQGAGYTF	TGTGCCAGCAGGGAAAGGGGACAGGGGGCCGGCTACACCTTC
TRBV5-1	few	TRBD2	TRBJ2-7	CASSRLRSSGESYEQYF	TGCGCCAGCAGCCGACTCCGAAGTAGCGGGGAGTCCTACGAGCAGTACTTC